The 15 T cell receptor beta chains presented below share a single source sample, sequenced in a study of CD8 T cells in Susac syndrome. Random-hexamer reverse transcription was applied to roughly 0.5 to 1 ug RNA. One entry per CDR3 protein, called by TCRdb with MiXCR from the immunoSEQ multiplex PCR reads. The repertoire consists of about 400,000 distinct CDR3 sequences, with around 85% occurring once and the leading ten covering roughly 0.11%. The source material was CD8+ T cells from PBMCs. These receptors all come from a human donor with multiple sclerosis.

The V and J genes are TRBV7-6 and TRBJ1-1, with TRBD1 matching 8 bases. V was pared by 2 bases and J by 5 bases, with 7 bases of the junction left unmatched. This CDR3 has 15 amino acids. Germline V gives CDR1 SGHVS, CDR2 FNYEAQ. The CDR3 bases are TGTGCCAGCAGCTTACCAGGACAGGGCCCAACTGAAGCTTTCTTT. Its protein product is CASSLPGQGPTEAFF.

In this sample, this clonotype turned up a few times. The chain couples TRBV30 to TRBJ2-7; D unclear. CDR3 length: 13 amino acids. V lost 0 bases and J lost 0, with 6 bases in between. The germline CDR1 and CDR2 sequences are GTSNPN and SVGIG (reference sequence). CDR3 coding DNA: TGTGCCTGGAGTGTTGGGGTCTCCTACGAGCAGTACTTC. Translating gives CAWSVGVSYEQYF.

The V and J genes are TRBV4-1 and TRBJ1-2; 10 bases are a match to TRBD1. CDR1 MGHRA and CDR2 YSYEKL come from the germline V gene. Unmatched junction bases numbered 2, after V lost 1 base and J lost 0 bases. This CDR3 is 16 amino acids long. The CDR3 spells CASSQAGQGANYGYTF. Written as DNA, the CDR3 is TGCGCCAGCAGCCAAGCCGGACAGGGGGCTAACTATGGCTACACCTTC.

This clonotype has just a few counts. The chain links TRBV7-9 to TRBJ2-7; 8 bases align to TRBD2. V shed 9 bases, J shed 2 bases, and the junction held 15 bases outside the gene matches. The CDR3 length is 16 residues. The V gene's germline CDR1 is SEHNR and CDR2 FQNEAQ (reference sequence). CDR3 sequence reads: CASSQSGGRKTYEQYF. As DNA, the CDR3 is TGTGCCAGTAGCCAGTCGGGCGGGAGGAAGACCTACGAGCAGTACTTC.

The chain has TRBV5-1 and TRBJ2-1, with D tentatively TRBD2 (6 bases). Germline CDR1 reads SGHRS; CDR2 reads YFSETQ. The V end was cut by 2 bases, the J end by 2 bases, with 11 bases between. The CDR3 runs 15 residues. In DNA, the CDR3 is TGCGCCAGCAGCTTTATCGGGGAGGCCTACAATGAGCAGTTCTTC. Amino acid sequence: CASSFIGEAYNEQFF.

A word on this clonotype: An end of the junction does not agree with germline; a read error may underlie this. The CDR3 is CASSHRQLPASHEQYF. The CDR3 nucleotides are TGTGCCAGCAGCCACAGACAGCTGCCGGCCTCCCACGAGCAGTACTTC. The J gene is TRBJ2-7, the V gene TRBV6-1, with a weak D call TRBD1 (5 bases). Germline V gene lookup returns CDR1 MNHNS and CDR2 SASEGT. The CDR3 loop spans 16 amino acids.

This chain connects TRBV5-8 to TRBJ1-4; TRBD1 matches 10 bases. The junction had 2 bases not matched to a gene; V was cut back by 1 base and J by 8 bases. Germline-derived CDR1 and CDR2 are SGHTS and YDEGEE. The CDR3 consists of 14 residues. CDR3 DNA sequence: TGTGCCAGCAGCTTGTGGACAGGGGGAGAAAAACTGTTTTTT. It translates to CASSLWTGGEKLFF.

V gene TRBV7-9 combines with J gene TRBJ1-2; 7 nucleotides align to TRBD1. This CDR3 is 15 amino acids long. Germline V gives CDR1 SEHNR, CDR2 FQNEAQ (reference sequence). The V and J ends lost 3 bases and 7 bases, in that order; junction bases with no gene match: 11. The CDR3 reads CASSFLTGTEGGYTF. CDR3 bases: TGTGCCAGCAGCTTCCTCACCGGGACAGAGGGTGGCTACACCTTC.

As DNA, the CDR3 is TGCGCCAGCAGCCGATCCTTAGGCACTGAAGCTTTCTTT. Amino acids: CASSRSLGTEAFF. J is TRBJ1-1 and V is TRBV4-1; D unresolved. Deletions cut 4 bases from V and 4 bases from J, with 10 bases between. Per the germline V gene, CDR1 is MGHRA and CDR2 is YSYEKL. There are 13 residues in the CDR3.

Only a few counts were recorded for this clonotype. The rearrangement uses TRBV6-1 and TRBJ2-7, with D perhaps matching TRBD1 or TRBD2 (5 bases each). Per germline, CDR1 MNHNS and CDR2 SASEGT. CDR3 size: 13 residues. The ends were cut back, 8 bases at V and 4 bases at J, with 15 bases in the middle. The CDR3 DNA follows: TGTGCCAGCCGGGGCGGCGGGCCTTACGAGCAGTACTTC. It encodes CASRGGGPYEQYF.

The V call is TRBV7-6, the J call TRBJ2-1; 10 nucleotides align to TRBD1. CDR1 is SGHVS and CDR2 is FNYEAQ in the germline V gene. The V gene end was trimmed by 6 bases and the J gene end by 0 bases; junction bases not matched to a gene: 8. The CDR3 runs 17 residues. In DNA form, the CDR3 reads TGTGCCAGCAGAGGGACAGGGGATTCAAGCTCCTACAATGAGCAGTTCTTC. Translating it yields CASRGTGDSSSYNEQFF. Supplemented by reference TRBV7-6 and TRBJ2-1, the full variable domain reads GAGVSQSPRYKVTKRGQDVALRCDPISGHVSLYWYRQALGQGPEFLTYFNYEAQQDKSGLPNDRFSAERPEGSISTLTIQRTEQRDSAMYRCASRGTGDSSSYNEQFFGPGTRLTVL.

The chain employs TRBV7-9 and TRBJ2-6, with no clear D. Germline CDR1 reads SEHNR; CDR2 reads FQNEAQ (reference sequence). Trimming left V 4 bases short and J 0 bases short, with 13 bases between. The length of the CDR3 is 17 residues. The CDR3 sequence is CASSSAVESSGANVLTF. Here the CDR3 DNA reads TGTGCCAGCAGCTCCGCGGTGGAGAGCTCTGGGGCCAACGTCCTGACTTTC.

A few counts support this clonotype. The rearrangement joins TRBV27 to TRBJ1-1; D gene ambiguous. V lost 6 bases and J 1 base, leaving 12 bases between the germline ends. The CDR3 extends over 14 amino acids. Germline values: CDR1 MNHEY, CDR2 SMNVEV (reference sequence). CDR3 nucleotide sequence: TGTGCCAGCAGCTTGTGGGGTGGGAACACTGAAGCTTTCTTT. Translation: CASSLWGGNTEAFF.

The rearrangement uses TRBV6-1 and TRBJ2-1; D remains ambiguous. Germline V gives CDR1 MNHNS, CDR2 SASEGT. The CDR3 is 15 residues long. The ends were cut back, 0 bases at V and 3 bases at J, with 9 bases in the middle. CDR3 sequence (DNA): TGTGCCAGCAGTGAAGCCCCGGTTAACTACAATGAGCAGTTCTTC. Amino acid sequence: CASSEAPVNYNEQFF.

The chain combines TRBV5-6 with TRBJ2-7, with no clear D. The CDR3 consists of 13 residues. The V gene's germline CDR1 is SGHDT and CDR2 YYEEEE. The V gene lost 7 bases and the J gene lost 4 bases, with 15 bases spanning the gap. CDR3 sequence: CASGPGPIYEQYF. Here the CDR3 DNA reads TGTGCCAGCGGACCGGGCCCCATTTACGAGCAGTACTTC.